Following are 13 T cell receptor beta chains from one sample sequenced in a study of shared clonotypes between healthy human individuals. Profiling relied on immunoSEQ multiplex PCR, and the TCRdb table lists in-frame clones only, not all of them. Of a few hundred thousand clones in the sample, around 87% were seen once. What was sequenced was memory CD8+ T cells sorted from blood. Subset of the sample: CD45RO+ cells pooled with CCR7-negative TemRA cells. Receptors originate from a man aged 18 to 29 in good health.

This chain connects TRBV18 to TRBJ2-2; D call uncertain. Trimming cost V 2 bases and J 2 bases, with 6 bases left between them. The CDR3 runs to 14 residues. The germline V gene has CDR1 KGHSH and CDR2 LQKENI. The CDR3 DNA reads TGTGCCAGCTCACCAGGGTTTAACACCGGGGAGCTGTTTTTT. It translates to CASSPGFNTGELFF.

This chain links TRBV18 with TRBJ2-1; unclear D gene. V lost 3 bases, J lost 10 bases, and 10 bases lay in between. The CDR3 has 12 amino acids. Germline CDR1 reads KGHSH; CDR2 reads LQKENI. The CDR3 is CASSPSLGEQFF. The CDR3, as DNA: TGTGCCAGCTCACCCTCACTTGGGGAGCAGTTCTTC.

The chain joins TRBV9 to TRBJ2-5, with a possible D match to TRBD2 (5 bases). The CDR3 has 16 amino acids. In germline, CDR1 is SGDLS, CDR2 YYNGEE. V was clipped by 2 bases and J by 4 bases, with 18 bases between them. CDR3 nucleotide sequence: TGTGCCAGCAGCGTTTTAGACAACTTCGGGGTAGAGACCCAGTACTTC. Its protein product is CASSVLDNFGVETQYF.

V and J are TRBV13 and TRBJ1-1; no reliable D call. Germline assignment: CDR1 PRHDT and CDR2 FYEKMQ (reference sequence). The V end lost 5 bases, the J end lost 1 base, and 8 bases lay between the germline ends. The CDR3 has 13 residues. CDR3 DNA: TGTGCCAGCAGCCCCCCAGCGAACACTGAAGCTTTCTTT. Its translation: CASSPPANTEAFF.

The rearrangement joins TRBV9 to TRBJ1-6; unclear D gene. V was pared by 4 bases and J by 8 bases, with 16 bases between. The CDR3 contains 15 residues. Germline CDR1 is SGDLS and CDR2 is YYNGEE. CDR3 DNA sequence: TGTGCCAGCAGCCCCCGACCGAACGTCTATTCACCCCTCCACTTT. This gives the protein CASSPRPNVYSPLHF.

J is TRBJ1-4 and V is TRBV9; D gene uncertain. CDR1 SGDLS and CDR2 YYNGEE come from the germline V gene. The V and J ends lost 2 bases and 8 bases respectively, with 7 bases between them. This CDR3 is 12 amino acids long. The CDR3 is CASSVSGEKLFF. The CDR3 coding sequence is TGTGCCAGCAGCGTGAGCGGGGAAAAACTGTTTTTT. The entire variable domain, with the rest obtained from reference TRBV9 and TRBJ1-4, is as follows: DSGVTQTPKHLITATGQRVTLRCSPRSGDLSVYWYQQSLDQGLQFLIQYYNGEERAKGNILERFSAQQFPDLHSELNLSSLELGDSALYFCASSVSGEKLFFGSGTQLSVL.

V and J are TRBV27 and TRBJ1-5, with 8 bases fitting TRBD1. Germline CDR1 is MNHEY and CDR2 is SMNVEV (reference sequence). J gave up 7 bases and V 5 bases, and 10 bases lay outside the gene matches. The CDR3 sequence is 15 residues long. The CDR3 DNA sequence: TGTGCCAGCAGTGTAACGGGACAGGCCAGGCAGCCCCAGCATTTT. Translating gives CASSVTGQARQPQHF.

This clone was detected once. The V call is TRBV27, the J call TRBJ1-1; no reliable D call. Germline lookup yields CDR1 MNHEY and CDR2 SMNVEV (reference sequence). The ends were cut back, 8 bases at V and 4 bases at J, with 17 bases in the middle. The CDR3 has 14 residues. DNA of the CDR3: TGTGCCAGCGCTCAAAGGGTTGGCGGCACTGAAGCTTTCTTT. Protein product: CASAQRVGGTEAFF.

The rearrangement uses TRBV7-6 and TRBJ1-2; 10 bases align to TRBD1. This CDR3 spans 14 amino acids. With 4 bases clipped from V and 8 bases from J, the junction kept 7 bases outside the gene matches. Per germline, CDR1 SGHVS and CDR2 FNYEAQ. The CDR3 reads CASSSGTGVEGYTF. CDR3 bases: TGTGCCAGCAGCTCCGGGACAGGGGTAGAGGGCTACACCTTC.

This sequence joins TRBV9 and TRBJ2-2, with TRBD2 matching over 9 bases. Per germline, CDR1 SGDLS and CDR2 YYNGEE. Unmatched junction bases numbered 16, after V lost 1 base and J lost 3 bases. There are 20 residues in the CDR3. The CDR3 protein is CASSVRSGTSFDGYTGELFF. The CDR3 nucleotides are TGTGCCAGCAGCGTACGATCCGGGACTAGCTTCGACGGATACACCGGGGAGCTGTTTTTT.

This chain connects TRBV4-1 to TRBJ1-4; maybe TRBD1 (6 bases). Germline CDR1 reads MGHRA; CDR2 reads YSYEKL. Trimming cost V 0 bases and J 0 bases, with 14 bases left between them. The CDR3 length is 18 residues. The CDR3 spells CASSQDETGPATNEKLFF. The CDR3 region has the DNA TGCGCCAGCAGCCAAGATGAAACAGGGCCTGCAACTAATGAAAAACTGTTTTTT.

The chain couples TRBV27 to TRBJ2-7; no reliable D call. The germline V gene encodes CDR1 MNHEY and CDR2 SMNVEV (reference sequence). V was cut by 3 bases and J by 3 bases, with 9 bases left in between. CDR3 length: 13 amino acids. Written as DNA, the CDR3 is TGTGCCAGCAGTTTGCGGACCAACTACGAGCAGTACTTC. It translates to CASSLRTNYEQYF.

A single count supports this clone. The chain links TRBV5-4 to TRBJ2-7, with TRBD2 as a possible D gene (5 bases). Germline V gene lookup returns CDR1 SGHNT and CDR2 YYREEE (reference sequence). The CDR3 has 17 amino acids. Trimming left V 3 bases short and J 2 bases short, with 21 bases between. For the CDR3, the DNA is TGTGCCAGCAGCTGGGATCCCGACTATGACTCTCCCTACGAGCAGTACTTC. As protein: CASSWDPDYDSPYEQYF.